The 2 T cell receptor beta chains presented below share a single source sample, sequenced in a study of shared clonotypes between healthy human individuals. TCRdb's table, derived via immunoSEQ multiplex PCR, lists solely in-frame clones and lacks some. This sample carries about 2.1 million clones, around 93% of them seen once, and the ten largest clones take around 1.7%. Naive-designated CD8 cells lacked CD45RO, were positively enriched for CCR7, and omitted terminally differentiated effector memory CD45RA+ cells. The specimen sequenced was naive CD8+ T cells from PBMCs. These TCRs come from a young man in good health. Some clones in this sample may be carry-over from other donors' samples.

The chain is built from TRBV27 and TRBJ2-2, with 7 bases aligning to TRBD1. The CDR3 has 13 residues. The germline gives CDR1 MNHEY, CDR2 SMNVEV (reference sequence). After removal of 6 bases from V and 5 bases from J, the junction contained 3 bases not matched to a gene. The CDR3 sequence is CASRLQGTGELFF. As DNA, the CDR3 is TGTGCCAGCAGACTACAGGGGACCGGGGAGCTGTTTTTT.

CDR3 coding DNA: TGTGCCAGCAGCCCCGGGACGGGAGGAAACACCATATATTTT. This sequence encodes CASSPGTGGNTIYF. This chain joins TRBV7-7 and TRBJ1-3; a possible D gene is TRBD1 (5 bases). This CDR3 is 14 amino acids long. The germline V gene has CDR1 SSHAT and CDR2 FNYEAQ (reference sequence). Trimming shortened V by 5 bases and J by 4 bases, and 12 bases separated the two germline ends.